These 16 T cell receptor beta chains originate from one sample sequenced in a study of cytomegalovirus exposure and HLA in healthy donors. The PCR employed 60 Vbeta primers together with 13 Jbeta primers. Assay used: immunoSEQ multiplex PCR; TCRdb lists only in-frame clones, some missing. The table records around 210,000 clones, 65% to 85% of them present only once. Material for sequencing was PBMCs. These receptor sequences come from a man aged 45 to 65 in good health and CMV-seronegative.

The J gene is TRBJ2-7, the V gene TRBV18; 8 nucleotides agree with TRBD1. V trimming: 6 bases; J trimming: 3 bases; junction bases outside the gene matches: 1. In germline, CDR1 is KGHSH, CDR2 LQKENI. The CDR3 is made up of 12 amino acids. The CDR3 nucleotides read TGTGCCAGCTCTGACAGGGGCTACGAGCAGTACTTC. The encoded protein is CASSDRGYEQYF.

The V gene is TRBV2, the J gene TRBJ1-4; no clear D gene. Trimming stripped 5 bases from V and 1 base from J, with 8 bases between. The CDR3 is 14 residues long. The germline V gene has CDR1 SNHLY and CDR2 FYNNEI. The CDR3 DNA reads as TGTGCCAGCAGTCCCGGACTAACTAATGAAAAACTGTTTTTT. It translates to CASSPGLTNEKLFF.

V and J are TRBV19 and TRBJ1-2, with TRBD1 as a possible D gene (6 bases). Between the trimmed V and J ends, which lost 3 bases and 2 bases, there was a span of 13 bases. The germline V gene has CDR1 LNHDA and CDR2 SQIVND (reference sequence). CDR3 length: 15 residues. The CDR3 sequence is CASSIGSDSNYGYTF. CDR3 bases: TGTGCCAGTAGTATCGGATCGGACAGCAACTATGGCTACACCTTC. The entire variable domain, with the rest obtained from reference TRBV19 and TRBJ1-2, is as follows: DGGITQSPKYLFRKEGQNVTLSCEQNLNHDAMYWYRQDPGQGLRLIYYSQIVNDFQKGDIAEGYSVSREKKESFPLTVTSAQKNPTAFYLCASSIGSDSNYGYTFGSGTRLTVV.

This chain joins TRBV7-9 and TRBJ1-5; 7 nucleotides align to TRBD1. The ends lost 2 bases at V and 4 bases at J; junction bases unmatched: 5. Germline values: CDR1 SEHNR, CDR2 FQNEAQ (reference sequence). This CDR3 spans 15 amino acids. DNA of the CDR3: TGTGCCAGCAGCTTATCGGGACAGTTGAATCAGCCCCAGCATTTT. Its protein product is CASSLSGQLNQPQHF.

This rearrangement joins TRBV2 to TRBJ1-6; 7 bases map to TRBD1. With 8 bases clipped from V and 6 bases from J, the junction kept 7 bases outside the gene matches. This CDR3 spans 14 amino acids. The germline V gene has CDR1 SNHLY and CDR2 FYNNEI. The CDR3 here is CASLRQGINSPLHF. In DNA form, the CDR3 reads TGTGCCAGCTTACGACAGGGAATTAATTCACCCCTCCACTTT.

The chain joins TRBV11-2 to TRBJ2-3; D remains ambiguous. Germline V lookup: CDR1 SGHAT, CDR2 FQNNGV. The V end was cut by 5 bases, the J end by 2 bases, with 11 bases between. This CDR3 has 14 amino acids. For the CDR3, the DNA is TGTGCCAGCAGCCCAGGCACCTTCACAGATACGCAGTATTTT. Translation gives CASSPGTFTDTQYF.

This clone showed up just once. The genes are TRBV5-1 and TRBJ2-5; maybe TRBD2 (6 bases). V was clipped by 2 bases and J by 3 bases, with 11 bases between them. The CDR3 extends over 14 amino acids. CDR1 is SGHRS, CDR2 YFSETQ, per germline. The CDR3 sequence: CASSFGTGEETQYF. CDR3 coding DNA: TGCGCCAGCAGCTTCGGGACTGGCGAAGAGACCCAGTACTTC.

This clone showed up just a few times. This chain connects TRBV27 to TRBJ2-4; 9 nucleotides match TRBD1. Losses at the gene ends were 6 bases for V and 4 bases for J; bases not matched to a gene: 4. Germline CDR1 and CDR2: MNHEY and SMNVEV (reference sequence). The CDR3 has 14 amino acids. The CDR3 sequence: CASSLGQGKNIQYF. CDR3 DNA sequence: TGTGCCAGCAGCCTGGGACAGGGAAAAAACATTCAGTACTTC.

This sequence joins TRBV11-2 and TRBJ2-3, with D possibly matching TRBD2 (5 bases). CDR3 length equals 17 residues. CDR1 SGHAT and CDR2 FQNNGV come from the germline V gene. V was trimmed by 5 bases and J by 2 bases, leaving 20 bases between them. In DNA form, the CDR3 reads TGTGCCAGCAGCAGTAGAGGGAGCGGTCCCGCCACAGATACGCAGTATTTT. This translates into CASSSRGSGPATDTQYF.

This rearrangement joins TRBV9 to TRBJ2-1; unclear D gene. The CDR3 is made up of 12 amino acids. V gave up 0 bases and J gave up 6 bases, with 4 bases separating them. The germline CDR1 and CDR2 sequences are SGDLS and YYNGEE. The CDR3 protein is CASSVDSNEQFF. The CDR3 coding sequence is TGTGCCAGCAGCGTAGACAGCAATGAGCAGTTCTTC.

CDR3 residues: CASSLGASGSGETQYF. DNA of the CDR3: TGCGCCAGCAGCTTGGGGGCTAGCGGGAGTGGAGAGACCCAGTACTTC. V gene TRBV5-1 combines with J gene TRBJ2-5, with 10 bases identical to TRBD2. The CDR3 covers 16 residues. From germline, CDR1 is SGHRS and CDR2 YFSETQ. Trimming cost V 0 bases and J 4 bases; bases outside gene matches: 6.

The chain employs TRBV2 and TRBJ1-1, with TRBD1 matching over 8 bases. The CDR3 loop spans 18 amino acids. J gave up 4 bases and V 5 bases, and 18 bases lay outside the gene matches. From germline, CDR1 is SNHLY and CDR2 FYNNEI. This CDR3 is CASSLDRVLPYKGTEAFF. CDR3 DNA sequence: TGTGCCAGCAGTTTGGACAGGGTGCTACCTTATAAGGGCACTGAAGCTTTCTTT.

V gene TRBV29-1 combines with J gene TRBJ2-1; 8 positions agree with TRBD2. The CDR3 runs 16 residues. Germline CDR1 SQVTM, CDR2 ANQGSEA. The junction had 11 bases not matched to a gene; V was cut back by 0 bases and J by 7 bases. The CDR3 spells CSVEEGWGLVSNEQFF. In DNA, the CDR3 is TGCAGCGTTGAAGAAGGGTGGGGACTAGTATCGAATGAGCAGTTCTTC.

The CDR3 protein is CASSSPGDGANVLTF. The DNA for the CDR3 is TGTGCCAGCAGCTCCCCAGGGGACGGGGCCAACGTCCTGACTTTC. This chain links TRBV7-9 with TRBJ2-6, with a tentative D call TRBD1 (6 bases). CDR1 is SEHNR and CDR2 is FQNEAQ in the germline V gene (reference sequence). V was cut by 4 bases and J by 4 bases, with 11 bases left in between. CDR3 length equals 15 residues.

The chain has TRBV15 and TRBJ1-1, with D uncertain. Germline-derived CDR1 and CDR2 are LNHNV and YYDKDF (reference sequence). There are 13 residues in the CDR3. V was clipped by 3 bases and J by 5 bases, with 10 bases between them. The CDR3 DNA sequence: TGTGCCACCAGCAGGATGGGCGAAACTGAAGCTTTCTTT. It translates to CATSRMGETEAFF.

V gene TRBV5-6 combines with J gene TRBJ2-7, with TRBD1 as a possible D gene (6 bases). The CDR3 covers 15 residues. Trimming cost V 0 bases and J 6 bases, with 16 bases left between them. Germline loops: CDR1 SGHDT, CDR2 YYEEEE. CDR3 sequence: CASSLEAGAPGEQYF. CDR3 sequence (DNA): TGTGCCAGCAGCTTGGAGGCAGGGGCACCCGGCGAGCAGTACTTC. Using reference TRBV5-6 and TRBJ2-7 for the parts outside the CDR3, the full variable domain is DAGVTQSPTHLIKTRGQQVTLRCSPKSGHDTVSWYQQALGQGPQFIFQYYEEEERQRGNFPDRFSGHQFPNYSSELNVNALLLGDSALYLCASSLEAGAPGEQYFGPGTRLTVT.